This TCR beta chain emerged from a study of human T cells and chemical hapten exposure. About the study: Patch tests applied 0.01% DPC to the upper back and were scored after 6 days.

Sample time point: pre-sensitization, week 0. Regarding treatment: therapeutic diphenylcyclopropenone sensitization with weekly scalp DPC. A single record per CDR3 protein comes from TCRdb applying MiXCR to the RACE reads. Here the sample spans approximately 400,000 distinct CDR3 sequences, 4.5% to 6% being singletons. Germline CDR1 and CDR2: LGHDT and YNNKEL (reference sequence). V was cut by 3 bases and J by 5 bases, with 5 bases left in between. This CDR3 has 11 residues. The chain employs TRBV3-1 and TRBJ2-7, with D hard to call. The specimen was whole blood, collected in connection with sensitization to the hapten diphenylcyclopropenone (DPC). The TCR originated in a woman between 50 and 59 years old with alopecia areata. Some clones in this sample may be carry-over from other donors' samples. The chain's CDR3 is CASSQLHEQYF. In DNA form, the CDR3 reads TGTGCCAGCAGCCAGCTGCACGAGCAGTACTTC.